Listed below are T cell receptor beta chains from one sample, sequenced in a study of neurological immune-mediated disorders. TCRdb re-called the 5' RACE reads through MiXCR, storing one row per CDR3 protein. This sample has almost 85,000 distinct CDR3 sequences, with approximately 2.8% found just once. Sequenced sample: PBMCs. The receptors were sampled from a woman younger than 45 with multiple sclerosis. Each CDR3 is given with its conserved first and last residue. The order of the fields is D gene, clone size, J gene, V gene, CDR3 protein, CDR3 DNA. D genes are given only for firm matches. Each size is once, few, many, or a class for an expanded clone.

D gene: .
clone size: many
J gene: TRBJ2-2
V gene: TRBV6-5
CDR3 protein: CASSYRANIGGWSNTGELFF
CDR3 DNA: TGTGCCAGCAGTTACAGGGCCAACATCGGGGGTTGGTCGAACACCGGGGAGCTGTTTTTT

D gene: TRBD2
clone size: many
J gene: TRBJ2-1
V gene: TRBV14
CDR3 protein: CASSRVGGAGQFF
CDR3 DNA: TGTGCCAGCAGCCGGGTCGGGGGGGCCGGGCAGTTCTTC

D gene: .
clone size: many
J gene: TRBJ1-1
V gene: TRBV5-4
CDR3 protein: CASSFGRNTEAFF
CDR3 DNA: TGTGCCAGCAGCTTCGGCAGGAACACTGAAGCTTTCTTT

D gene: .
clone size: many
J gene: TRBJ2-3
V gene: TRBV20-1
CDR3 protein: CSALLARYTDTQYF
CDR3 DNA: TGCAGTGCTCTTTTGGCGCGGTACACAGATACGCAGTATTTT

D gene: .
clone size: many
J gene: TRBJ2-1
V gene: TRBV6-2/TRBV6-3
CDR3 protein: CASNYRSYNEQFF
CDR3 DNA: TGTGCCAGCAACTACCGCTCATACAATGAGCAGTTCTTC

D gene: .
clone size: many
J gene: TRBJ1-2
V gene: TRBV20-1
CDR3 protein: CSALAGINGYTF
CDR3 DNA: TGCAGTGCCCTCGCGGGGATCAATGGCTACACCTTC

D gene: .
clone size: many
J gene: TRBJ1-4
V gene: TRBV20-1
CDR3 protein: CSARKDEKLFF
CDR3 DNA: TGCAGTGCTAGGAAAGATGAAAAACTGTTTTTT

D gene: TRBD2
clone size: many
J gene: TRBJ2-5
V gene: TRBV20-1
CDR3 protein: CSARDLTSGETQYF
CDR3 DNA: TGCAGTGCTAGAGATTTGACTAGCGGAGAGACCCAGTACTTC

D gene: TRBD1
clone size: many
J gene: TRBJ1-1
V gene: TRBV10-2
CDR3 protein: CASSESKTGTTEAFF
CDR3 DNA: TGCGCCAGCAGTGAGTCAAAGACAGGGACAACTGAAGCTTTCTTT

D gene: .
clone size: many
J gene: TRBJ2-7
V gene: TRBV7-2
CDR3 protein: CASSLSGTRYEQYF
CDR3 DNA: TGTGCCAGCAGCTTGAGCGGGACAAGGTACGAGCAGTACTTC

D gene: TRBD1
clone size: many
J gene: TRBJ2-7
V gene: TRBV7-9
CDR3 protein: CASSLGGQGGRYEQYF
CDR3 DNA: TGTGCCAGCAGCCTGGGGGGACAGGGAGGAAGGTACGAGCAGTACTTC

D gene: .
clone size: many
J gene: TRBJ2-2
V gene: TRBV24-1
CDR3 protein: CATGGNTGELFF
CDR3 DNA: TGTGCCACCGGGGGTAACACCGGGGAGCTGTTTTTT

D gene: .
clone size: many
J gene: TRBJ1-1
V gene: TRBV11-2
CDR3 protein: CASSWWGEAEAFF
CDR3 DNA: TGTGCCAGCAGCTGGTGGGGAGAGGCTGAAGCTTTCTTT

D gene: TRBD1
clone size: many
J gene: TRBJ2-2
V gene: TRBV6-5
CDR3 protein: CASSPGTDDTGELFF
CDR3 DNA: TGTGCCAGCAGCCCCGGGACAGACGACACCGGGGAGCTGTTTTTT

D gene: .
clone size: many
J gene: TRBJ1-1
V gene: TRBV20-1
CDR3 protein: CSARNGQTNTEAFF
CDR3 DNA: TGCAGTGCTAGAAACGGACAGACGAACACTGAAGCTTTCTTT

D gene: .
clone size: many
J gene: TRBJ2-1
V gene: TRBV7-2
CDR3 protein: CASSLYPAGYSYNEQFF
CDR3 DNA: TGTGCCAGCAGCTTATATCCAGCGGGTTACTCCTACAATGAGCAGTTCTTC

D gene: .
clone size: many
J gene: TRBJ1-5
V gene: TRBV2
CDR3 protein: CASSSVGFQPQHF
CDR3 DNA: TGTGCCAGCAGTTCCGTAGGTTTTCAGCCCCAGCATTTT

D gene: TRBD2
clone size: many
J gene: TRBJ2-7
V gene: TRBV6-5
CDR3 protein: CASSYNREEFYEQYF
CDR3 DNA: TGTGCCAGCAGTTACAACCGGGAGGAGTTCTACGAGCAGTACTTC

D gene: .
clone size: many
J gene: TRBJ1-2
V gene: TRBV28
CDR3 protein: CASSPGGGSYGYTF
CDR3 DNA: TGTGCCAGCAGCCCTGGGGGGGGTAGCTATGGCTACACCTTC

D gene: .
clone size: many
J gene: TRBJ2-1
V gene: TRBV5-1
CDR3 protein: CASSFNARDEQFF
CDR3 DNA: TGCGCCAGCAGCTTCAACGCTAGGGATGAGCAGTTCTTC

D gene: .
clone size: many
J gene: TRBJ2-2
V gene: TRBV29-1
CDR3 protein: CSVALQTGELFF
CDR3 DNA: TGCAGCGTTGCTCTTCAGACCGGGGAGCTGTTTTTT

D gene: .
clone size: many
J gene: TRBJ2-7
V gene: TRBV12-3/TRBV12-4
CDR3 protein: CASSRLGGSYEQYF
CDR3 DNA: TGTGCCAGCAGCCGGTTAGGAGGCTCCTACGAGCAGTACTTC

D gene: TRBD2
clone size: many
J gene: TRBJ2-7
V gene: TRBV11-2
CDR3 protein: CASSYSGSTYEQYF
CDR3 DNA: TGTGCCAGCAGCTATAGCGGGAGCACCTACGAGCAGTACTTC

D gene: TRBD2
clone size: many
J gene: TRBJ2-1
V gene: TRBV7-8
CDR3 protein: CASSARLAGGYNEQFF
CDR3 DNA: TGTGCCAGCAGCGCACGACTAGCGGGAGGGTACAATGAGCAGTTCTTC

D gene: .
clone size: many
J gene: TRBJ2-1
V gene: TRBV12-3/TRBV12-4
CDR3 protein: CASSLAGNEQFF
CDR3 DNA: TGTGCCAGCAGTTTAGCGGGGAATGAGCAGTTCTTC

D gene: TRBD2
clone size: many
J gene: TRBJ2-1
V gene: TRBV11-2
CDR3 protein: CASSLSPSGSLHEQFF
CDR3 DNA: TGTGCCAGCAGCTTAAGCCCTAGCGGGAGTTTGCATGAGCAGTTCTTC

D gene: .
clone size: many
J gene: TRBJ2-7
V gene: TRBV28
CDR3 protein: CASMRLALRTGIYEQYF
CDR3 DNA: TGTGCCAGCATGAGGCTAGCGCTACGAACGGGAATCTACGAGCAGTACTTC

D gene: TRBD1
clone size: many
J gene: TRBJ1-1
V gene: TRBV25-1
CDR3 protein: CASNDGQGPTEAFF
CDR3 DNA: TGTGCCAGCAATGACGGACAGGGGCCCACTGAAGCTTTCTTT

D gene: .
clone size: many
J gene: TRBJ1-1
V gene: TRBV5-1
CDR3 protein: CASSPGTVNTEAFF
CDR3 DNA: TGCGCCAGCAGCCCCGGGACGGTGAACACTGAAGCTTTCTTT

D gene: .
clone size: many
J gene: TRBJ1-1
V gene: TRBV7-9
CDR3 protein: CASRSHLGVGNTEAFF
CDR3 DNA: TGTGCCAGCAGATCGCATTTAGGGGTTGGGAACACTGAAGCTTTCTTT

D gene: TRBD2
clone size: many
J gene: TRBJ2-3
V gene: TRBV10-3
CDR3 protein: CAITTTSGSTDTQYF
CDR3 DNA: TGTGCCATCACGACAACTAGCGGGAGTACAGATACGCAGTATTTT

D gene: TRBD2
clone size: many
J gene: TRBJ2-7
V gene: TRBV12-3/TRBV12-4
CDR3 protein: CASRGSGGTYEQYF
CDR3 DNA: TGTGCCAGCAGGGGGAGCGGGGGAACCTACGAGCAGTACTTC

D gene: .
clone size: many
J gene: TRBJ1-4
V gene: TRBV6-6
CDR3 protein: CASSYPKTGLGNEKLFF
CDR3 DNA: TGTGCCAGCAGTTACCCAAAAACAGGGCTTGGTAATGAAAAACTGTTTTTT

D gene: .
clone size: many
J gene: TRBJ1-1
V gene: TRBV20-1
CDR3 protein: CSARDFMGGRDDTEAFF
CDR3 DNA: TGCAGTGCTAGAGATTTTATGGGGGGAAGGGATGACACTGAAGCTTTCTTT

D gene: .
clone size: many
J gene: TRBJ2-5
V gene: TRBV20-1
CDR3 protein: CSAPRADHRQETQYF
CDR3 DNA: TGCAGTGCCCCACGAGCGGACCACCGACAAGAGACCCAGTACTTC

D gene: .
clone size: many
J gene: TRBJ2-6
V gene: TRBV20-1
CDR3 protein: CSARSASGANVLTF
CDR3 DNA: TGCAGTGCTAGATCGGCGTCTGGGGCCAACGTCCTGACTTTC